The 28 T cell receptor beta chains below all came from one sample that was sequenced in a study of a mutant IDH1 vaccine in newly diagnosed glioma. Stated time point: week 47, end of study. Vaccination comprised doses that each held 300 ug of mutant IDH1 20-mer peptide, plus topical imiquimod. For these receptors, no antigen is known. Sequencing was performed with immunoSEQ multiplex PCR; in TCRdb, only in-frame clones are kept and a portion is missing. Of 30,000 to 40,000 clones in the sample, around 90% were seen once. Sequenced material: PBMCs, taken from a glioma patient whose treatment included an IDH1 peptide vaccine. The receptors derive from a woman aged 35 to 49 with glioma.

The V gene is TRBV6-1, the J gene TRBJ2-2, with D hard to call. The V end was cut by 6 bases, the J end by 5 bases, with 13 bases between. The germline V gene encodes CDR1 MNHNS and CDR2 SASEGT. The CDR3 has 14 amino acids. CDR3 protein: CASSPLTGTGELFF. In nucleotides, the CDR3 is TGTGCCAGCAGCCCACTAACCGGGACCGGGGAGCTGTTTTTT.

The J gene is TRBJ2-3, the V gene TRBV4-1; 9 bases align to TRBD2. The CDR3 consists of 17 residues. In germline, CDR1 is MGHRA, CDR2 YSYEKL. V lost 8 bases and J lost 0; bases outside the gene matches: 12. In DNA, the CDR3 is TGCGCCAGCGGAGAATTGTGGACTAGCGTGAGCACAGATACGCAGTATTTT. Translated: CASGELWTSVSTDTQYF.

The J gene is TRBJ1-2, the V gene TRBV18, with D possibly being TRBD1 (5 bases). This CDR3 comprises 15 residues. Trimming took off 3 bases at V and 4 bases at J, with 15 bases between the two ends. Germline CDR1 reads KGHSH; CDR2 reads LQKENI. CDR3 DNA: TGTGCCAGCTCACCCCCAGCAGGGCTGGGCTATGGCTACACCTTC. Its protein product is CASSPPAGLGYGYTF.

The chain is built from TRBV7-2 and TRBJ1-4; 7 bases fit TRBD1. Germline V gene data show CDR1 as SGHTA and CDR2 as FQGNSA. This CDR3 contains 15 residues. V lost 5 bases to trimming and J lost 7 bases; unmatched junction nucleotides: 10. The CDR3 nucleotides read TGTGCCAGCAGCACCGGGACAGTCGCAGGTGAAAAACTGTTTTTT. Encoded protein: CASSTGTVAGEKLFF.

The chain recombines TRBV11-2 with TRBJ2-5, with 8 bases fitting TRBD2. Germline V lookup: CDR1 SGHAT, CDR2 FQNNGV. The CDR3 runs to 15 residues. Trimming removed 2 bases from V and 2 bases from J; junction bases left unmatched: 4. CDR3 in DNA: TGTGCCAGCAGCTTATTAGCGGGGCTACAAGAGACCCAGTACTTC. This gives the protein CASSLLAGLQETQYF.

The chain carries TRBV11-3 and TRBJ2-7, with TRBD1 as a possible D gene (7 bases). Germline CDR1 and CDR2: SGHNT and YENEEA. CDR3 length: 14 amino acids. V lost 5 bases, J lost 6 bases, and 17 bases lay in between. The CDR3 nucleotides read TGTGCCAGCAGCGCGACAGGGACTCTCGCCGAGCAGTACTTC. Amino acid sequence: CASSATGTLAEQYF.

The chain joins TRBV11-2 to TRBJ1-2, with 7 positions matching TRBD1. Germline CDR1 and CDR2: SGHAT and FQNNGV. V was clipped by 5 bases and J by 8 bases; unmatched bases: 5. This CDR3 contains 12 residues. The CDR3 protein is CASSASQGGYTF. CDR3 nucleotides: TGTGCCAGCAGCGCCTCACAGGGGGGCTACACCTTC.

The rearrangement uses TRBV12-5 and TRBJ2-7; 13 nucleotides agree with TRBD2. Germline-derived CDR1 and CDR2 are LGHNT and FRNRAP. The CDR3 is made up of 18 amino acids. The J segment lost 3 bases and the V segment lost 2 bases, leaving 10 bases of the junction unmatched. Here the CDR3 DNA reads TGTGCTAGTGGTTTGTGGACTACCGGGACTAGCGGGGTCTACGAGCAGTACTTC. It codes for CASGLWTTGTSGVYEQYF.

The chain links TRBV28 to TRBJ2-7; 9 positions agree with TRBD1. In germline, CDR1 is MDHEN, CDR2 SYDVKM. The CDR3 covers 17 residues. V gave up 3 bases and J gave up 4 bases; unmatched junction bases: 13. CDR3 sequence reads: CASSLEGTGTGIYEQYF. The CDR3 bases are TGTGCCAGCAGTTTGGAAGGGACCGGGACAGGGATTTACGAGCAGTACTTC.

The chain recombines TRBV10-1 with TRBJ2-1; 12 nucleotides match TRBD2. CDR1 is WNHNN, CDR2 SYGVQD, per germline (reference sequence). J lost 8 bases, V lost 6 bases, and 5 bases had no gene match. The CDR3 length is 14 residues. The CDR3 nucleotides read TGCGCCAGCAGAGCGACTAGCGGGAGCTATGAGCAGTTCTTC. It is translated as CASRATSGSYEQFF.

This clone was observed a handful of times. The CDR3 loop is CASSTELVTFYEQYF. CDR3 coding DNA: TGTGCCAGTAGTACAGAACTGGTAACCTTCTACGAGCAGTACTTC. V gene TRBV19 combines with J gene TRBJ2-7; D not certain. This CDR3 comprises 15 residues. Germline CDR1 reads LNHDA; CDR2 reads SQIVND (reference sequence). The V gene lost 4 bases and the J gene lost 3 bases, with 16 bases spanning the gap. The entire variable domain, with the rest obtained from reference TRBV19 and TRBJ2-7, is as follows: DGGITQSPKYLFRKEGQNVTLSCEQNLNHDAMYWYRQDPGQGLRLIYYSQIVNDFQKGDIAEGYSVSREKKESFPLTVTSAQKNPTAFYLCASSTELVTFYEQYFGPGTRLTVT.

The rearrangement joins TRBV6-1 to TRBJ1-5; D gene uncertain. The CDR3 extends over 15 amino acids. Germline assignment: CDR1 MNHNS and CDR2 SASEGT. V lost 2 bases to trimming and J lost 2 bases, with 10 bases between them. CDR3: CASSEFLAGNQPQHF. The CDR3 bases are TGTGCCAGCAGTGAATTCTTGGCAGGCAATCAGCCCCAGCATTTT.

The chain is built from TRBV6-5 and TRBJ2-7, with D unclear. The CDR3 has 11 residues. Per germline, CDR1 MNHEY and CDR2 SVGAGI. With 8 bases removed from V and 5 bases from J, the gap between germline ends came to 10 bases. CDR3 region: CASERGNEQYF. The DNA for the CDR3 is TGTGCCAGCGAGCGAGGCAACGAGCAGTACTTC.

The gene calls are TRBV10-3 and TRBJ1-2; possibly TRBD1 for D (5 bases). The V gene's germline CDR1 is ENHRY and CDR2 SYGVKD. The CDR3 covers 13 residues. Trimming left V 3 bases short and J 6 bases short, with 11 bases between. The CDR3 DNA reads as TGTGCCATCAGTGACAGGGTTTTTGATGGCTACACCTTC. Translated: CAISDRVFDGYTF.

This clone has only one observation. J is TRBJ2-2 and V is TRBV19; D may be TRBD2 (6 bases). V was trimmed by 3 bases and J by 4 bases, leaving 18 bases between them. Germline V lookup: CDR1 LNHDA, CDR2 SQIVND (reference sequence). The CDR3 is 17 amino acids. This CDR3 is CASSMGTGRRGTGELFF. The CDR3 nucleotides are TGTGCCAGTAGTATGGGTACCGGGAGAAGAGGCACCGGGGAGCTGTTTTTT.

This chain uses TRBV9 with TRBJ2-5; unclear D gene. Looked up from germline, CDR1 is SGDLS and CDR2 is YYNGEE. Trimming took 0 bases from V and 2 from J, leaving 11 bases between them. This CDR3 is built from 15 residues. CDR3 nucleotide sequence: TGTGCCAGCAGCGTAGGGTCCCGTTTTCAAGAGACCCAGTACTTC. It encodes CASSVGSRFQETQYF.

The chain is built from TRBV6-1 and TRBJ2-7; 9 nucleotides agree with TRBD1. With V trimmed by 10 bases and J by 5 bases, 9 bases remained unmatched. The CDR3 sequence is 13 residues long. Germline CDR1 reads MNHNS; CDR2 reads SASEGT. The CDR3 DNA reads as TGTGCCACGTACAGGGGGCCTGGTGACGAGCAGTACTTC. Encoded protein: CATYRGPGDEQYF.

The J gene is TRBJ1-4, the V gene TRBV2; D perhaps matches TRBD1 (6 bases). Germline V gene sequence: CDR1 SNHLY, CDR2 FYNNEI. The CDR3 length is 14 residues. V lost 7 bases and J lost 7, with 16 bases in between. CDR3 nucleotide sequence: TGTGCCAGCACTCCGCCTGAGGGGGGTGAAAAACTGTTTTTT. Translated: CASTPPEGGEKLFF.

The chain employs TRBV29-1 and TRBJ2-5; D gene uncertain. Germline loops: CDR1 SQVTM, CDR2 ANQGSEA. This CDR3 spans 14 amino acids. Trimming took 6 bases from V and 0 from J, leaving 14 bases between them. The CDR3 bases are TGCAGCGTCGCCCGGCTGCGGTACCAAGAGACCCAGTACTTC. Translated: CSVARLRYQETQYF.

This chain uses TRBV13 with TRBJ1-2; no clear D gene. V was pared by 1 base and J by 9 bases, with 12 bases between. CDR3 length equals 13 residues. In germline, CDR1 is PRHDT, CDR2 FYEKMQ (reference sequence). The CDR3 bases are TGTGCCAGCAGCTTAGTGGCGGCTGGTAGCTACACCTTC. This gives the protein CASSLVAAGSYTF.

The CDR3 DNA is TGTGCCACCAGCAGAGGGGGGGAAAGCTCCTACAATGAGCAGTTCTTC. This translates into CATSRGGESSYNEQFF. The V call is TRBV15, the J call TRBJ2-1; D is perhaps TRBD2 (6 bases). This CDR3 has 16 amino acids. The germline CDR1 and CDR2 sequences are LNHNV and YYDKDF (reference sequence). Trimming left V 1 base short and J 0 bases short, with 10 bases between.

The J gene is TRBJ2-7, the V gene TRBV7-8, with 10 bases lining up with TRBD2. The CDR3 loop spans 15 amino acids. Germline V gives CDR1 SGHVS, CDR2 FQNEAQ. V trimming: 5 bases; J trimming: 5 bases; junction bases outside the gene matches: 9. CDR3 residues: CASSSSTSGFHEQYF. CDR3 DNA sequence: TGTGCCAGCAGCAGTTCGACTAGCGGGTTTCACGAGCAGTACTTC.

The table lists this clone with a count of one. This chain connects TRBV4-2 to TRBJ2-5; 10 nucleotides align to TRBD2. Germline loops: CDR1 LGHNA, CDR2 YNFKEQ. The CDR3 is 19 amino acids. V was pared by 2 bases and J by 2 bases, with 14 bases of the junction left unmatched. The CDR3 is CASSQQLGSRTSGQETQYF. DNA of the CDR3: TGTGCCAGCAGCCAACAGCTCGGGTCCAGGACTAGCGGACAAGAGACCCAGTACTTC.

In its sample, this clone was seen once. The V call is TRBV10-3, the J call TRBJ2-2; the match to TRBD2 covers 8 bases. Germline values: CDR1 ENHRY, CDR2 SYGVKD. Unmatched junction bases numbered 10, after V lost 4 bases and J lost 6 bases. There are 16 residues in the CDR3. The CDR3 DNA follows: TGTGCCATCAGTGGAAGGAGCGGGAGAAGCGCCGGGGAGCTGTTTTTT. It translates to CAISGRSGRSAGELFF.

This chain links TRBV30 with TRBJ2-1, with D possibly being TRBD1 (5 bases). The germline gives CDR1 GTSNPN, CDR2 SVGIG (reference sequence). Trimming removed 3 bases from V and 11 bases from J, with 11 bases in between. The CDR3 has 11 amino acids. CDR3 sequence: CAWRTAPQQFF. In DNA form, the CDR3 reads TGTGCCTGGAGGACAGCCCCGCAGCAGTTCTTC. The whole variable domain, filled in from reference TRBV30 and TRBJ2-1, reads SQTIHQWPATLVQPVGSPLSLECTVEGTSNPNLYWYRQAAGRGLQLLFYSVGIGQISSEVPQNLSASRPQDRQFILSSKKLLLSDSGFYLCAWRTAPQQFFGPGTRLTVL.

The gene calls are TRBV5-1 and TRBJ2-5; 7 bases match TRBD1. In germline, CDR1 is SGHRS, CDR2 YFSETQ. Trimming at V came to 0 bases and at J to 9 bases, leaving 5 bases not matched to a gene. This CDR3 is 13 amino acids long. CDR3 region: CASSLAEGASQYF. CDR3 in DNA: TGCGCCAGCAGCTTGGCCGAGGGGGCGTCCCAGTACTTC. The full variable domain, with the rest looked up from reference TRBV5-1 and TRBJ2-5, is KAGVTQTPRYLIKTRGQQVTLSCSPISGHRSVSWYQQTPGQGLQFLFEYFSETQRNKGNFPGRFSGRQFSNSRSEMNVSTLELGDSALYLCASSLAEGASQYFGPGTRLLVL.

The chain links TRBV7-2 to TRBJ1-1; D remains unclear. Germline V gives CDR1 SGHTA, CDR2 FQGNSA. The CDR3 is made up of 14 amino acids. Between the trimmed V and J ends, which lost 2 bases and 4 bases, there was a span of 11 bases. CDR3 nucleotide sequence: TGTGCCAGCAGCTTAACCGGGTCTGGCACTGAAGCTTTCTTT. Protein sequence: CASSLTGSGTEAFF. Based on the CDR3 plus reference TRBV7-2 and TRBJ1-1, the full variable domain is GAGVSQSPSNKVTEKGKDVELRCDPISGHTALYWYRQSLGQGLEFLIYFQGNSAPDKSGLPSDRFSAERTGGSVSTLTIQRTQQEDSAVYLCASSLTGSGTEAFFGQGTRLTVV.

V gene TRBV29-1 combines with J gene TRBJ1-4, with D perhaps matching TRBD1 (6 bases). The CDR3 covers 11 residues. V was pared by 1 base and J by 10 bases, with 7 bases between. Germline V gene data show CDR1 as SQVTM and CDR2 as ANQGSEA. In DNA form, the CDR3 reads TGCAGCGTTGAAGGAGGGGGAAAACTGTTTTTT. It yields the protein CSVEGGGKLFF.